These T cell receptor beta chains were read from a single sample in a study of shared clonotypes between healthy human individuals. Data came from immunoSEQ multiplex PCR; TCRdb stores just in-frame clones and leaves some out. The sample lists millions of clones, 90% to 95% occurring once. Sequences were obtained from naive CD4+ T cells sorted from blood. All receptors derive from a man between 18 and 35 years old in good health. Each CDR3 is given with its conserved first and last residue. A D gene is named only where the DNA matches it firmly. Clone size is shown for a subset of rows, as once, few, many or a class of expanded clone.

d_call | j_call | v_call | clone_size | cdr3_aa | cdr3_nt
TRBD2 | TRBJ2-1 | TRBV9 | - | CASSASGSSYNEQFF | TGTGCCAGCAGCGCAAGCGGGAGTTCCTACAATGAGCAGTTCTTC
TRBD2 | TRBJ2-2 | TRBV5-1 | - | CASSAGRGKFDAGELFF | TGCGCCAGCAGCGCCGGGCGGGGGAAGTTCGACGCCGGGGAGCTGTTTTTT
TRBD2 | TRBJ2-3 | TRBV5-1 | - | CASSLGLAGADTQYF | TGCGCCAGCAGCTTGGGGCTAGCGGGGGCAGATACGCAGTATTTT
- | TRBJ1-5 | TRBV10-3 | - | CAISEGIQPQHF | TGTGCCATCAGTGAGGGTATTCAGCCCCAGCATTTT
TRBD1 | TRBJ2-1 | TRBV27 | - | CASNPGQGTPYEQFF | TGTGCCAGCAACCCGGGACAGGGAACCCCCTATGAGCAGTTCTTC
- | TRBJ2-7 | TRBV28 | - | CASSGNRDIGSYEQYF | TGTGCCAGCAGTGGGAACCGGGACATCGGCTCCTACGAGCAGTACTTC
TRBD2 | TRBJ2-3 | TRBV10-3 | - | CAISESGGRASTDTQYF | TGTGCCATCAGTGAGAGCGGGGGGCGAGCTAGCACAGATACGCAGTATTTT
- | TRBJ1-5 | TRBV4-2 | - | CASSQVGNNQPQHF | TGTGCCAGCAGCCAAGTCGGCAATAATCAGCCCCAGCATTTT
- | TRBJ2-7 | TRBV11-3 | - | CASSLGRTEQYF | TGTGCCAGCAGCTTAGGGCGGACAGAGCAGTACTTC
TRBD1 | TRBJ2-7 | TRBV18 | - | CASSPPTGGYEQYF | TGTGCCAGCTCACCACCTACAGGGGGCTACGAGCAGTACTTC
- | TRBJ2-1 | TRBV6-1 | - | CASPTSEGSYNEQFF | TGTGCCAGCCCTACCAGCGAGGGCTCCTACAATGAGCAGTTCTTC
- | TRBJ2-7 | TRBV6-1 | - | CASIRTASLSYEQYF | TGTGCCAGCATCCGGACAGCGAGTCTCTCCTACGAGCAGTACTTC
TRBD1 | TRBJ1-4 | TRBV28 | - | CASSGLDRDDEKLFF | TGTGCCAGCAGTGGGTTGGACAGGGACGATGAAAAACTGTTTTTT
- | TRBJ1-6 | TRBV28 | - | CASSLRVGSYNSPLHF | TGTGCCAGCAGTTTGCGAGTAGGCTCCTATAATTCACCCCTCCACTTT
- | TRBJ1-4 | TRBV18 | - | CASSPGSGNEKLFF | TGTGCCAGCTCTCCGGGAAGCGGTAATGAAAAACTGTTTTTT
- | TRBJ1-2 | TRBV5-1 | - | CASSPGDTGHGYTF | TGCGCCAGCAGCCCCGGCGACACCGGGCATGGCTACACCTTC
- | TRBJ1-1 | TRBV19 | - | CASSTRRDIGTEAFF | TGTGCCAGTAGTACGCGCCGGGACATCGGTACTGAAGCTTTCTTT
TRBD1 | TRBJ1-5 | TRBV7-9 | - | CASSLGQGYQPQHF | TGTGCCAGCAGCTTAGGACAGGGGTATCAGCCCCAGCATTTT
- | TRBJ2-7 | TRBV7-9 | - | CASSPIGTAGYEQYF | TGTGCCAGCAGCCCAATCGGGACTGCTGGCTACGAGCAGTACTTC
- | TRBJ1-5 | TRBV12-2 | once | CASRLASGTGDQPQHF | TGTGCAAGTCGCTTAGCCTCCGGGACAGGAGATCAGCCCCAGCATTTT
- | TRBJ2-5 | TRBV14 | - | CASSQGVGDSRETQYF | TGTGCCAGCAGCCAAGGAGTTGGGGATTCGAGAGAGACCCAGTACTTC
TRBD1 | TRBJ1-4 | TRBV5-5 | - | CASSPGQSATNEKLFF | TGTGCCAGCAGCCCGGGACAGTCTGCAACTAATGAAAAACTGTTTTTT
- | TRBJ1-6 | TRBV10-1 | - | CASRFDGGSPLHF | TGCGCCAGCAGATTTGACGGTGGCTCACCCCTCCACTTT
TRBD2 | TRBJ2-5 | TRBV5-1 | - | CASSSSTSGLRWETQYF | TGCGCCAGCAGCTCTTCGACTAGCGGGCTGAGGTGGGAGACCCAGTACTTC
TRBD1 | TRBJ1-6 | TRBV30 | once | CAWRTGTGLSPYNSPLHF | TGTGCCTGGAGGACCGGGACAGGACTTTCGCCCTATAATTCACCCCTCCACTTT
TRBD1 | TRBJ1-1 | TRBV29-1 | - | CSVERTGDVNTEAFF | TGCAGCGTTGAACGGACAGGGGACGTGAACACTGAAGCTTTCTTT
- | TRBJ2-2 | TRBV19 | - | CASSPLGGTGELFF | TGTGCCAGTAGCCCCCTAGGGGGCACCGGGGAGCTGTTTTTT
- | TRBJ2-7 | TRBV18 | - | CASSPPSRDEQYF | TGTGCCAGCTCACCACCGTCCCGAGACGAGCAGTACTTC
TRBD2 | TRBJ2-3 | TRBV10-2 | - | CASSESNPFAGGPTDTQYF | TGCGCCAGCAGTGAGTCCAACCCCTTTGCGGGAGGCCCTACAGATACGCAGTATTTT
- | TRBJ2-3 | TRBV5-1 | - | CASSLDGESTDTQYF | TGCGCCAGCAGCTTGGACGGGGAGAGCACAGATACGCAGTATTTT
- | TRBJ2-7 | TRBV30 | - | CAWRTQGRGYEQYF | TGTGCCTGGAGGACGCAGGGAAGGGGCTACGAGCAGTACTTC
TRBD2 | TRBJ2-1 | TRBV5-4 | - | CASSSGGRRYNEQFF | TGTGCCAGCAGCTCGGGCGGGAGAAGGTACAATGAGCAGTTCTTC
TRBD1 | TRBJ1-2 | TRBV15 | - | CATSRDLPDRVGYTF | TGTGCCACCAGCAGAGATCTCCCTGACAGGGTCGGCTACACCTTC
- | TRBJ2-7 | TRBV5-1 | - | CASSLTQGGFDEQYF | TGCGCCAGCAGCTTAACGCAGGGAGGATTCGACGAGCAGTACTTC
- | TRBJ2-4 | TRBV5-1 | - | CASSEAGSHIQYF | TGCGCCAGCAGTGAGGCGGGTAGTCACATTCAGTACTTC
- | TRBJ2-2 | TRBV6-6 | - | CASIVRGRDTGELFF | TGTGCCAGCATCGTGAGGGGGAGGGACACCGGGGAGCTGTTTTTT
- | TRBJ1-1 | TRBV19 | - | CASSHRQSNTEAFF | TGTGCCAGTAGTCACCGACAGTCGAACACTGAAGCTTTCTTT
- | TRBJ2-3 | TRBV7-9 | - | CASSLAEDTQYF | TGTGCCAGCAGCTTAGCTGAAGATACGCAGTATTTT
- | TRBJ2-2 | TRBV28 | - | CASSSPRNTGELFF | TGTGCCAGCAGTAGCCCACGGAACACCGGGGAGCTGTTTTTT
- | TRBJ2-7 | TRBV4-3 | - | CARQGYEQYF | TGCGCCAGACAGGGCTACGAGCAGTACTTC
- | TRBJ2-7 | TRBV7-9 | - | CASRFDSTYEQYF | TGTGCCAGCAGATTCGACAGCACCTACGAGCAGTACTTC
- | TRBJ1-5 | TRBV27 | once | CASSLEENQPQHF | TGTGCCAGCAGTTTAGAAGAAAATCAGCCCCAGCATTTT
- | TRBJ1-5 | TRBV6-6 | - | CASSYSTGLNQPQHF | TGTGCCAGCAGTTACTCGACGGGCCTTAATCAGCCCCAGCATTTT